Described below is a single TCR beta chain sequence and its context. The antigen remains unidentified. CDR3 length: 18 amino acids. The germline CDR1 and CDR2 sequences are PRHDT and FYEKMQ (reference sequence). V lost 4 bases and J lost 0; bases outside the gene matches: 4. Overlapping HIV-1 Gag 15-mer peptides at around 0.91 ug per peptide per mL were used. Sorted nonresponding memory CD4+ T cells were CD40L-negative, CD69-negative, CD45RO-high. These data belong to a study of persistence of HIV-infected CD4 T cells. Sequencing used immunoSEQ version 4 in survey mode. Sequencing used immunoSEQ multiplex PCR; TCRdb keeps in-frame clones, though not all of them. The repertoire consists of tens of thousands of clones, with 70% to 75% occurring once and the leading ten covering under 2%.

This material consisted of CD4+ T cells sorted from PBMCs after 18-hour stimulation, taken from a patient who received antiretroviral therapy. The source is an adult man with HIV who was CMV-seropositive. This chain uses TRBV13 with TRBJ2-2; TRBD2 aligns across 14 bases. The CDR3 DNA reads TGTGCCAGCAGCTCGGGACTAGCGGGGGCCGCGAACACCGGGGAGCTGTTTTTT. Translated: CASSSGLAGAANTGELFF.